These T cell receptor beta chains were read from a single sample in a study of graft-versus-host responses after intestinal transplantation. The repertoire was sequenced with immunoSEQ multiplex PCR; TCRdb's copy has only in-frame clones and lacks some. The table includes over 100,000 clones, over 80% detected once. These receptors have no identified antigens. The sample here was unstimulated CD4+ T cells sorted from spleen or lymph node cells, taken before intestinal transplant. The source is a human donor who received an intestinal transplant. The CDR3 runs from the conserved cysteine through the conserved F or W. Each record gives: CDR3 DNA, CDR3 protein, clone size, D gene, V gene, J gene. The D gene is left open where the match is weak. Clone size, where shown, is once, few, many, or a class for clones that have expanded.

CDR3nt: TGTGCCAGCAGCCCCCAGGGTTTAGCGGGGACCTACTACGAGCAGTACTTC
CDR3aa: CASSPQGLAGTYYEQYF
abundance: -
d_gene: TRBD2
v_gene: TRBV4-2
j_gene: TRBJ2-7

CDR3nt: TGTGCCAGCAGCCAAGGCCAGGCTAGCAATCAGCCCCAGCATTTT
CDR3aa: CASSQGQASNQPQHF
abundance: few
d_gene: -
v_gene: TRBV14
j_gene: TRBJ1-5

CDR3nt: TGTGCCAGCGTAGTAGGGGGGGCCACAGATACGCAGTATTTT
CDR3aa: CASVVGGATDTQYF
abundance: -
d_gene: -
v_gene: TRBV2
j_gene: TRBJ2-3

CDR3nt: TGCGCCAGCAGCCTCCAGGGCGACTATGGCTACACCTTC
CDR3aa: CASSLQGDYGYTF
abundance: -
d_gene: -
v_gene: TRBV5-1
j_gene: TRBJ1-2

CDR3nt: TGTGCCGGCAGGGCTACTAATGAAAAACTGTTTTTT
CDR3aa: CAGRATNEKLFF
abundance: few
d_gene: -
v_gene: TRBV6-1
j_gene: TRBJ1-4

CDR3nt: TGTGCCAGCAGCCGGGGGGTGCCTGGAAACACCATATATTTT
CDR3aa: CASSRGVPGNTIYF
abundance: -
d_gene: -
v_gene: TRBV5-6
j_gene: TRBJ1-3

CDR3nt: TGTGCCAGCAGGAAAGACAGGGGGCCTTACGAGCAGTACTTC
CDR3aa: CASRKDRGPYEQYF
abundance: -
d_gene: TRBD1
v_gene: TRBV6-5
j_gene: TRBJ2-7

CDR3nt: TGCGCCAGCAGCCCCGGCGTTGGGGGAGATACGCAGTATTTT
CDR3aa: CASSPGVGGDTQYF
abundance: -
d_gene: -
v_gene: TRBV5-1
j_gene: TRBJ2-3

CDR3nt: TGCGCCAGCAGCCAAAAAACAGGTTTGTCGGCAGATACGCAGTATTTT
CDR3aa: CASSQKTGLSADTQYF
abundance: -
d_gene: -
v_gene: TRBV5-1
j_gene: TRBJ2-3

CDR3nt: TGTGCCAGCAGTGCCCAATATGGCTACACCTTC
CDR3aa: CASSAQYGYTF
abundance: -
d_gene: -
v_gene: TRBV25-1
j_gene: TRBJ1-2

CDR3nt: TGTGCCGTCGGCACCCCCCCTACTCTATATGGCTACACCTTC
CDR3aa: CAVGTPPTLYGYTF
abundance: -
d_gene: -
v_gene: TRBV6-5
j_gene: TRBJ1-2

CDR3nt: TGCGCCAGCAGCTTGGGGTCCTCTGGGGCCAACGTCCTGACTTTC
CDR3aa: CASSLGSSGANVLTF
abundance: -
d_gene: -
v_gene: TRBV5-1
j_gene: TRBJ2-6

CDR3nt: TGCGCCAGCAGCTCGGTCCCCCCTGGGGCCAACGTCCTGACTTTC
CDR3aa: CASSSVPPGANVLTF
abundance: -
d_gene: -
v_gene: TRBV5-1
j_gene: TRBJ2-6

CDR3nt: TGTGCCAGCAGCCAGACAGAGAACTACGAGCAGTACTTC
CDR3aa: CASSQTENYEQYF
abundance: -
d_gene: -
v_gene: TRBV11-2
j_gene: TRBJ2-7

CDR3nt: TGTGCCTGGAGTGTTTGGGGGCTCGAAGCTACGCAGTATTTT
CDR3aa: CAWSVWGLEATQYF
abundance: -
d_gene: -
v_gene: TRBV30
j_gene: TRBJ2-3

CDR3nt: TGTGCCAGGAACTACGAATATAGCACAGATACGCAGTATTTT
CDR3aa: CARNYEYSTDTQYF
abundance: -
d_gene: -
v_gene: TRBV2
j_gene: TRBJ2-3

CDR3nt: TGTGCCAGCAGTCCCGGACAGGGGAGCCAGCCCCAGCATTTT
CDR3aa: CASSPGQGSQPQHF
abundance: -
d_gene: TRBD1
v_gene: TRBV28
j_gene: TRBJ1-5

CDR3nt: TGTGCCAGCAGCCCCGGACGGATCTACGAGCAGTACTTC
CDR3aa: CASSPGRIYEQYF
abundance: -
d_gene: -
v_gene: TRBV7-8
j_gene: TRBJ2-7

CDR3nt: TGTGCCAGCAGTTTCCCCGCAGGGATCGGACAGCCCCAGCATTTT
CDR3aa: CASSFPAGIGQPQHF
abundance: -
d_gene: -
v_gene: TRBV28
j_gene: TRBJ1-5

CDR3nt: TGTGCCAGCAGTTTGGACCGGGACAGGGGTTACACCATATATTTT
CDR3aa: CASSLDRDRGYTIYF
abundance: -
d_gene: TRBD1
v_gene: TRBV28
j_gene: TRBJ1-3

CDR3nt: TGTGCCAGCAGTTACTCGGCTATGAGGACAGCGGGTGAGCAGTACTTC
CDR3aa: CASSYSAMRTAGEQYF
abundance: -
d_gene: -
v_gene: TRBV6-5
j_gene: TRBJ2-7

CDR3nt: TGTGCCAGCAGCCAAGACTCTAGTCGGTACAATGAGCAGTTCTTC
CDR3aa: CASSQDSSRYNEQFF
abundance: -
d_gene: -
v_gene: TRBV7-3
j_gene: TRBJ2-1